The 25 T cell receptor beta chains given below trace back to one sample, sequenced in a study of beta chain features in type 1 diabetes. Of the isolated RNA, all was reverse transcribed, and so the sequenced material was expressed TCRB transcripts. Profiled with immunoSEQ multiplex PCR; TCRdb holds only in-frame clones, not every one. The data contain fewer than 400,000 clones, less than 9.5% of them singletons. The sequenced sample was central memory CD4+ T cells from blood. These receptor sequences come from a woman under 30 in good health.

The rearrangement uses TRBV6-6 and TRBJ2-3; tentative D call: TRBD1 (5 bases). The germline V and J ends were trimmed by 6 bases and 2 bases, with 12 bases remaining between them. CDR3 length: 14 amino acids. Per the germline V gene, CDR1 is MNHNY and CDR2 is SVGAGI (reference sequence). The CDR3 loop reads CASSSQGFTDTQYF. The CDR3 DNA follows: TGTGCCAGCAGCAGCCAGGGATTCACAGATACGCAGTATTTT.

The rearrangement uses TRBV6-4 and TRBJ2-1; D remains ambiguous. CDR3 length equals 11 residues. The germline CDR1 and CDR2 sequences are MRHNA and SNTAGT. The V end lost 5 bases, the J end lost 3 bases, and 2 bases lay between the germline ends. CDR3 in DNA: TGTGCCAGCAGTAACTACAATGAGCAGTTCTTC. Protein: CASSNYNEQFF.

This clone was recorded a few times. This chain links TRBV6-5 with TRBJ2-3, with TRBD2 as a possible D gene (6 bases). The CDR3 is made up of 16 amino acids. Germline CDR1 reads MNHEY; CDR2 reads SVGAGI. V lost 1 base to trimming and J lost 0 bases, with 11 bases between them. CDR3 loop: CASSYFPGRSTDTQYF. CDR3 in DNA: TGTGCCAGCAGTTACTTTCCGGGGAGGAGCACAGATACGCAGTATTTT.

This clone has just a few counts. This chain joins TRBV2 and TRBJ2-5, with a tentative D call TRBD1 (5 bases). V was trimmed by 4 bases and J by 5 bases, leaving 14 bases between them. Germline V gives CDR1 SNHLY, CDR2 FYNNEI. This CDR3 has 14 amino acids. DNA for the CDR3: TGTGCCAGCAGTGTTGACAGTAGGTTGGAGACCCAGTACTTC. It encodes CASSVDSRLETQYF.

The chain carries TRBV5-6 and TRBJ2-1, with 9 bases lining up with TRBD2. This CDR3 has 15 amino acids. Trimming removed 2 bases from V and 4 bases from J; junction bases left unmatched: 4. Germline V gene data show CDR1 as SGHDT and CDR2 as YYEEEE. The CDR3 loop is CASSFGGRAYNEQFF. CDR3 in DNA: TGTGCCAGCAGCTTCGGCGGGAGGGCTTACAATGAGCAGTTCTTC.

The J gene is TRBJ2-1, the V gene TRBV9; a possible D gene is TRBD2 (6 bases). The germline CDR1 and CDR2 sequences are SGDLS and YYNGEE. The V and J ends lost 2 bases and 4 bases respectively, with 13 bases between them. This CDR3 spans 15 amino acids. CDR3 residues: CASSVFGTEYNEQFF. CDR3 DNA: TGTGCCAGCAGCGTCTTCGGGACTGAGTACAATGAGCAGTTCTTC.

This clone has just a few counts. The chain is built from TRBV4-2 and TRBJ2-1; perhaps TRBD2 as D (5 bases). Germline CDR1 LGHNA, CDR2 YNFKEQ. V was shortened by 3 bases and J by 5 bases, with 11 bases between the two germline ends. The CDR3 covers 14 residues. The CDR3, as DNA: TGTGCCAGCAGCCACGTGACTAATAACAATGAGCAGTTCTTC. Residues: CASSHVTNNNEQFF.

The chain combines TRBV7-3 with TRBJ2-3; D is uncertain. The CDR3 contains 14 residues. V dropped 6 bases and J dropped 0 bases, with 10 bases sitting between them. CDR1 is SGHTA and CDR2 is FQGTGA in the germline V gene. This CDR3 is CASRGPLSTDTQYF. CDR3 nucleotide sequence: TGTGCCAGCAGGGGCCCACTGAGCACAGATACGCAGTATTTT.

This clone was detected only a few times. V usage is TRBV7-2 and J usage is TRBJ2-1, with 9 bases lining up with TRBD2. Germline CDR1 SGHTA, CDR2 FQGNSA. V shed 5 bases and J 5 bases; nucleotides not matched to a gene: 7. The CDR3 consists of 15 residues. CDR3 DNA sequence: TGTGCCAGCAGCCATAGCGGGAGATCGGACAATGAGCAGTTCTTC. It codes for CASSHSGRSDNEQFF.

This clone was seen a handful of times. The chain combines TRBV7-9 with TRBJ1-1; D is unclear. Trimming removed 6 bases at V and 3 bases at J, with 11 bases between. This CDR3 spans 13 amino acids. The V gene's germline CDR1 is SEHNR and CDR2 FQNEAQ (reference sequence). Here the CDR3 reads CASRPAGYTEAFF. The CDR3 bases are TGTGCCAGCAGGCCTGCTGGGTACACTGAAGCTTTCTTT.

This clone was observed a handful of times. This rearrangement joins TRBV28 to TRBJ2-3; D remains ambiguous. Looked up from germline, CDR1 is MDHEN and CDR2 is SYDVKM. This CDR3 region has 15 residues. Deletions cut 5 bases from V and 0 bases from J, with 12 bases between. The CDR3: CASSGSTPSTDTQYF. CDR3 DNA: TGTGCCAGCAGTGGGTCCACACCTAGCACAGATACGCAGTATTTT.

The table lists this clone with many counts. Other DNA sequences in the same sample also yield this CDR3. The chain uses TRBV29-1 and TRBJ1-1; tentatively, D is TRBD1 (6 bases). V was clipped by 3 bases and J by 1 base, with 6 bases between them. There are 12 residues in the CDR3. The germline V gene encodes CDR1 SQVTM and CDR2 ANQGSEA. The CDR3 region is CSVDRGNTEAFF. The CDR3 DNA reads as TGCAGCGTTGACAGGGGGAACACTGAAGCTTTCTTT.

The table lists this clone with a few counts. A much larger clone differs by one base, so this may be a read error. The chain couples TRBV11-2 to TRBJ1-3; D gene ambiguous. This CDR3 has 13 amino acids. Germline CDR1 is SGHAT and CDR2 is FQNNGV. Trimming removed 0 bases from V and 2 bases from J, with 2 bases in between. This CDR3 reads CASSLDPGNTIYF. The CDR3 region has the DNA TGTGCCAGCAGCTTAGATCCTGGAAACACCATATATTTT.

In its sample, this clone was seen a few times. V gene TRBV11-2 combines with J gene TRBJ2-5; D perhaps matches TRBD1 (5 bases). CDR1 SGHAT and CDR2 FQNNGV come from the germline V gene. Trimming pared 7 bases from V and 5 bases from J, leaving 14 bases between. The CDR3 loop spans 13 amino acids. This CDR3 reads CASNLRVRETQYF. CDR3 DNA sequence: TGTGCCAGCAACCTCAGGGTTAGGGAGACCCAGTACTTC.

This clone was observed a handful of times. The V and J genes are TRBV19 and TRBJ1-1, with TRBD1 matching over 9 bases. Looked up from germline, CDR1 is LNHDA and CDR2 is SQIVND (reference sequence). V shed 6 bases and J 2 bases; nucleotides not matched to a gene: 4. This CDR3 contains 14 residues. In DNA, the CDR3 is TGTGCCAGTAGCCGGGACAGGGAAAACACTGAAGCTTTCTTT. Amino acid sequence: CASSRDRENTEAFF.

In this sample, this clone turned up a few times. The genes are TRBV21-1 and TRBJ1-3. TRBV21-1 is listed as a pseudogene. There are 13 residues in the CDR3. Here the CDR3 DNA reads TGTGCCAGCAGCAAAGCCCCTGGAAACACCATATATTTT. Its protein is CASSKAPGNTIYF.

The chain links TRBV28 to TRBJ2-5, with TRBD2 matching over 10 bases. V shed 7 bases and J 5 bases; nucleotides not matched to a gene: 13. The CDR3 consists of 16 residues. Germline V gene sequence: CDR1 MDHEN, CDR2 SYDVKM. Written as DNA, the CDR3 is TGTGCCAGCACCCCTCCCCTAGCGGGAGCGCGGGAGACCCAGTACTTC. Its protein product is CASTPPLAGARETQYF.

The chain is built from TRBV5-1 and TRBJ2-2, with TRBD2 matching 10 bases. Germline-derived CDR1 and CDR2 are SGHRS and YFSETQ. The CDR3 extends over 17 amino acids. V was clipped by 6 bases and J by 7 bases; unmatched bases: 15. The CDR3 here is CASTQRSSGSSVGELFF. As DNA, the CDR3 is TGCGCCAGCACGCAGCGGTCTAGCGGGAGTTCGGTCGGGGAGCTGTTTTTT.

The chain couples TRBV11-1 to TRBJ2-3, with unresolved D. Trimming took off 2 bases at V and 0 bases at J, with 12 bases between the two ends. Germline V gives CDR1 SGHAT, CDR2 FQDESV (reference sequence). There are 16 residues in the CDR3. The CDR3 DNA follows: TGTGCCAGCAGCTTATATTGGGATGCAAGCACAGATACGCAGTATTTT. It translates to CASSLYWDASTDTQYF. The whole variable domain, filled in from reference TRBV11-1 and TRBJ2-3, reads EAEVAQSPRYKITEKSQAVAFWCDPISGHATLYWYRQILGQGPELLVQFQDESVVDDSQLPKDRFSAERLKGVDSTLKIQPAELGDSAMYLCASSLYWDASTDTQYFGPGTRLTVL.

This clone was seen repeatedly, ten times or more. CDR3 protein: CASSRTEQETQYF. DNA of the CDR3: TGTGCCAGCAGCCGGACGGAACAAGAGACCCAGTACTTC. The V gene is TRBV5-4, the J gene TRBJ2-5; D is undetermined. V lost 4 bases to trimming and J lost 2 bases, with 9 bases between them. The CDR3 covers 13 residues. The germline V gene encodes CDR1 SGHNT and CDR2 YYREEE (reference sequence).

The sample holds a few counts of this clone. The chain carries TRBV5-1 and TRBJ2-7; D perhaps matches TRBD1 (6 bases). Trimming left V 4 bases short and J 4 bases short, with 18 bases between. From germline, CDR1 is SGHRS and CDR2 YFSETQ. The CDR3 runs 15 residues. The CDR3 region has the DNA TGCGCCAGCAGCCCGGCCGGGACACCCCAATACGAGCAGTACTTC. Encoded protein: CASSPAGTPQYEQYF.

The table lists this clone with a few counts. The V and J genes are TRBV7-2 and TRBJ2-1, with 9 bases identical to TRBD2. CDR1 is SGHTA, CDR2 FQGNSA, per germline. There are 13 residues in the CDR3. The junction had 3 bases not matched to a gene; V was cut back by 1 base and J by 11 bases. The CDR3 reads CASSLELAGKQFF. CDR3 coding DNA: TGTGCCAGCAGCTTAGAACTAGCGGGCAAGCAGTTCTTC. Full variable domain (missing parts from reference TRBV7-2 and TRBJ2-1): GAGVSQSPSNKVTEKGKDVELRCDPISGHTALYWYRQSLGQGLEFLIYFQGNSAPDKSGLPSDRFSAERTGGSVSTLTIQRTQQEDSAVYLCASSLELAGKQFFGPGTRLTVL.

The CDR3 sequence is CASSSEAAPYF. For the CDR3, the DNA is TGTGCCAGCAGTTCCGAGGCCGCCCCGTATTTT. The rearrangement links TRBV11-2 to TRBJ2-3; no firm D call. The CDR3 runs 11 residues. CDR1 is SGHAT and CDR2 is FQNNGV in the germline V gene. Trimming took off 6 bases at V and 14 bases at J, with 15 bases between the two ends. The full variable domain, with the rest looked up from reference TRBV11-2 and TRBJ2-3, is EAGVAQSPRYKIIEKRQSVAFWCNPISGHATLYWYQQILGQGPKLLIQFQNNGVVDDSQLPKDRFSAERLKGVDSTLKIQPAKLEDSAVYLCASSSEAAPYFGPGTRLTVL.

V usage is TRBV7-2 and J usage is TRBJ1-2, with 7 bases identical to TRBD1. The CDR3 loop spans 13 amino acids. After removal of 2 bases from V and 3 bases from J, the junction contained 0 bases not matched to a gene. Germline V CDR1 and CDR2: SGHTA, FQGNSA. The CDR3, as DNA: TGTGCCAGCAGCTTACAGGGGGACTATGGCTACACCTTC. Its protein product is CASSLQGDYGYTF. The variable domain in full, completed from reference TRBV7-2 and TRBJ1-2, reads GAGVSQSPSNKVTEKGKDVELRCDPISGHTALYWYRQSLGQGLEFLIYFQGNSAPDKSGLPSDRFSAERTGGSVSTLTIQRTQQEDSAVYLCASSLQGDYGYTFGSGTRLTVV.

The chain combines TRBV29-1 with TRBJ1-1, with D unresolved. Trimming pared 3 bases from V and 5 bases from J, leaving 16 bases between. The CDR3 contains 14 residues. Germline V gene lookup returns CDR1 SQVTM and CDR2 ANQGSEA. DNA of the CDR3: TGCAGCGTTGATCGGGGTTGGCAAGGAACTGAAGCTTTCTTT. Translating it yields CSVDRGWQGTEAFF.